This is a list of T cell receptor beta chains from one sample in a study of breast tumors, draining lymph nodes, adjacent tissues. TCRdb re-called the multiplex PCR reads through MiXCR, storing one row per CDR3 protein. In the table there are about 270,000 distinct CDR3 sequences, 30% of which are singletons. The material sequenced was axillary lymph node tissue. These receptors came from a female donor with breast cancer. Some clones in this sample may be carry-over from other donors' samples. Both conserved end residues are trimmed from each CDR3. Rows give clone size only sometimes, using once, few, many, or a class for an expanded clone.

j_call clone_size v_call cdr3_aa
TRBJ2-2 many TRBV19 ASTGDRNTGELF
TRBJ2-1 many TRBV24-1 ATSDLQESYNEQF
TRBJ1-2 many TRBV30 AGTTGGEAGYT
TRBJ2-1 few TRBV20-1 SAAYSVPSSYNEQF
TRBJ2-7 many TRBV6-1 AAEGSRPYEQY
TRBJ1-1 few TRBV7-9 ASSLGAERTF
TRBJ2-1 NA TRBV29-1 SGLAGVSNEQF
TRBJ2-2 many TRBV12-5 AGGTAGTGELF
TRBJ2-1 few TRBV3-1 ASSQDLWGDEQF
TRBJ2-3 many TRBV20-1 SPRLAGGDTQY
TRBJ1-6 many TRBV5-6 ASSLAGTVYNSPLH
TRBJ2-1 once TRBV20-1 SAGGEGGFDEQF
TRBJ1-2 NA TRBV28 ASSFGSDYGYT
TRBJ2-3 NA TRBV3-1 ASSQEGAGTQY
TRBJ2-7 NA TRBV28 ASIGGRYEQY
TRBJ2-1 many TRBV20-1 STPRQGENNEQF